Each of the 11 T cell receptor beta chains below was sequenced from the same sample in a study of blood T cell dynamics during melanoma immunotherapy. Time point specified: week 3, after first cycle of checkpoint inhibitor. TCRdb's table, derived via immunoSEQ multiplex PCR, lists solely in-frame clones and lacks some. This sample has about 6,300 clones, with nearly 90% found just once. This material consisted of blood, taken from a patient treated with checkpoint blockade. These receptors were collected from a human donor with melanoma.

This clone was counted a few times. The chain carries TRBV7-6 and TRBJ2-1, with TRBD1 identical over 7 bases. With V trimmed by 4 bases and J by 4 bases, 10 bases remained unmatched. This CDR3 spans 16 amino acids. CDR1 and CDR2 (germline): SGHVS, FNYEAQ. The DNA for the CDR3 is TGTGCCAGCAGCTATGGGAACAGGGGACGTTACAATGAGCAGTTCTTC. Translation gives CASSYGNRGRYNEQFF.

The chain is built from TRBV18 and TRBJ1-4; 8 bases are shared with TRBD1. Trimming at V came to 1 base and at J to 10 bases, leaving 8 bases not matched to a gene. The CDR3 has 15 amino acids. CDR1 KGHSH and CDR2 LQKENI come from the germline V gene. In nucleotides, the CDR3 is TGTGCCAGCTCACCACTGGCCAGGGGGCAAGGAAAACTGTTTTTT. This encodes CASSPLARGQGKLFF.

The chain carries TRBV29-1 and TRBJ2-3; perhaps TRBD1 as D (6 bases). The V gene lost 2 bases and the J gene lost 4 bases, with 13 bases spanning the gap. This CDR3 is 14 amino acids long. The germline V gene encodes CDR1 SQVTM and CDR2 ANQGSEA. The CDR3 here is CSVEQGSSPDTQYF. CDR3 nucleotides: TGCAGCGTTGAACAGGGGTCCAGCCCAGATACGCAGTATTTT.

The chain uses TRBV11-2 and TRBJ1-6; possibly TRBD1 for D (6 bases). CDR3 length equals 13 residues. Germline-derived CDR1 and CDR2 are SGHAT and FQNNGV. The V end lost 7 bases, the J end lost 9 bases, and 13 bases lay between the germline ends. This CDR3 is CASNRGGTSPLHF. DNA of the CDR3: TGTGCCAGCAACCGAGGGGGGACTTCACCCCTCCACTTT.

The chain combines TRBV28 with TRBJ2-1; 8 bases are shared with TRBD1. Losses at the gene ends were 5 bases for V and 0 bases for J; bases not matched to a gene: 6. Per germline, CDR1 MDHEN and CDR2 SYDVKM. This CDR3 has 16 residues. CDR3 amino acids: CASSHRDRYSYNEQFF. DNA of the CDR3: TGTGCCAGCAGTCACCGGGACAGGTACTCCTACAATGAGCAGTTCTTC.

This clone was detected once. The genes are TRBV5-1 and TRBJ2-1; weak D call: TRBD2 (6 bases). V gave up 8 bases and J gave up 0 bases, with 12 bases separating them. This CDR3 spans 14 amino acids. CDR1 is SGHRS and CDR2 is YFSETQ in the germline V gene. For the CDR3, the DNA is TGCGCCAGTCAAGACGGGGGCTCCTACAATGAGCAGTTCTTC. This encodes CASQDGGSYNEQFF.

A single count supports this clone. The chain joins TRBV29-1 to TRBJ2-2; TRBD1 matches 8 bases. The CDR3 runs to 12 residues. V gave up 7 bases and J gave up 7 bases; unmatched junction bases: 5. In germline, CDR1 is SQVTM, CDR2 ANQGSEA. CDR3 region: CSAGQASGELFF. DNA for the CDR3: TGCAGCGCGGGACAGGCGAGCGGGGAGCTGTTTTTT.

This clone came up once. The V call is TRBV5-4, the J call TRBJ2-5; D remains unclear. CDR3 length: 14 residues. V was shortened by 5 bases and J by 0 bases, with 11 bases between the two germline ends. Germline loops: CDR1 SGHNT, CDR2 YYREEE (reference sequence). DNA of the CDR3: TGTGCCAGCAGGAAAGAGGAATACCAAGAGACCCAGTACTTC. Its protein is CASRKEEYQETQYF. The complete variable domain, with remaining parts taken from reference TRBV5-4 and TRBJ2-5, reads ETGVTQSPTHLIKTRGQQVTLRCSSQSGHNTVSWYQQALGQGPQFIFQYYREEENGRGNFPPRFSGLQFPNYSSELNVNALELDDSALYLCASRKEEYQETQYFGPGTRLLVL.

This chain joins TRBV2 and TRBJ1-2, with D hard to call. Germline CDR1 is SNHLY and CDR2 is FYNNEI. The CDR3 totals 14 residues. V was clipped by 1 base and J by 2 bases, with 8 bases between them. Written as DNA, the CDR3 is TGTGCCAGCAGTGAAGTGGGATTAAACTATGGCTACACCTTC. Its translation: CASSEVGLNYGYTF.

The V and J genes are TRBV11-3 and TRBJ2-5, with 8 bases matching TRBD2. V shed 5 bases and J 5 bases; nucleotides not matched to a gene: 1. Germline loops: CDR1 SGHNT, CDR2 YENEEA. CDR3 length: 12 residues. For the CDR3, the DNA is TGTGCCAGCAGCCTAGCGGGTGAGACCCAGTACTTC. Translation: CASSLAGETQYF. The full variable domain, its missing parts supplied by reference TRBV11-3 and TRBJ2-5, is EAGVVQSPRYKIIEKKQPVAFWCNPISGHNTLYWYLQNLGQGPELLIRYENEEAVDDSQLPKDRFSAERLKGVDSTLKIQPAELGDSAVYLCASSLAGETQYFGPGTRLLVL.

The table lists this clone with a count of one. The rearrangement uses TRBV9 and TRBJ1-3; D not resolved. CDR1 and CDR2 from the germline V gene are SGDLS and YYNGEE. This CDR3 spans 16 amino acids. Trimming removed 0 bases at V and 3 bases at J, with 13 bases between. For the CDR3, the DNA is TGTGCCAGCAGCGTAGCATTGCAAGGCAATGGAAACACCATATATTTT. Its translation is CASSVALQGNGNTIYF.